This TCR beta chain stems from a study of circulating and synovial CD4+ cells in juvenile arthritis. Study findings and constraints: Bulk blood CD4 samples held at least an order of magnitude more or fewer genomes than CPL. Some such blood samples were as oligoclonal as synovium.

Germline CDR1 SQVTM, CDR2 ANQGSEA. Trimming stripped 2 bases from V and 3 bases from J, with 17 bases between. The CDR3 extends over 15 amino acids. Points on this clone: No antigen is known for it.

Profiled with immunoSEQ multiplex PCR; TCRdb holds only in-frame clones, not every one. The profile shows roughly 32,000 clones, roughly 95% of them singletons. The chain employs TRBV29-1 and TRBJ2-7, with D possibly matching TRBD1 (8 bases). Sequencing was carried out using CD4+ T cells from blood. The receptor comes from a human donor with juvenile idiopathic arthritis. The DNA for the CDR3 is TGCAGCGTTGAAAGGGGAACAGGGGGGGGCTACGAGCAGTACTTC. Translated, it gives CSVERGTGGGYEQYF.